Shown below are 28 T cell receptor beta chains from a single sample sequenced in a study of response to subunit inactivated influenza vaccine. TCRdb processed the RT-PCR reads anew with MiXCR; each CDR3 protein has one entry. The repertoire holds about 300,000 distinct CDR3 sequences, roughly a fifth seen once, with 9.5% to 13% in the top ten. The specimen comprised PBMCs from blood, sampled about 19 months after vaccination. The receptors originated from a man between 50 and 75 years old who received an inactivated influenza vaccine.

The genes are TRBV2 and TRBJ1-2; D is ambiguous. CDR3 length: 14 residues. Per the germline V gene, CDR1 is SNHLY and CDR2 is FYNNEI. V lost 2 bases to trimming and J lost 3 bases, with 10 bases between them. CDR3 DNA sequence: TGTGCCAGCAGTGAAAGCAGGCGGCACTATGGCTACACCTTC. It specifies CASSESRRHYGYTF.

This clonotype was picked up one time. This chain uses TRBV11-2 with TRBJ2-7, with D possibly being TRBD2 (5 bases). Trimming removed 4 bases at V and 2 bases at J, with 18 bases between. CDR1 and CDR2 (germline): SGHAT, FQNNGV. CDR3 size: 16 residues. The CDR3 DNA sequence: TGTGCCAGCAGCTCACTAACGAGGAGAGGGCCCTACGAGCAGTACTTC. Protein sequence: CASSSLTRRGPYEQYF.

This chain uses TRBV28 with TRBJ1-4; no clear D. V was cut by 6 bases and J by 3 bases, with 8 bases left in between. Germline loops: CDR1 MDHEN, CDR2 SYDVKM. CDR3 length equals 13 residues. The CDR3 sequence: CASRPGPNEKLFF. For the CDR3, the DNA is TGTGCCAGCAGGCCTGGACCTAATGAAAAACTGTTTTTT.

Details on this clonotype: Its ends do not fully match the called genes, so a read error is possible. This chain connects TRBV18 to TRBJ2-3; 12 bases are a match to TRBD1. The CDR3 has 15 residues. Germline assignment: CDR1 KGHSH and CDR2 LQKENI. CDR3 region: CASPPGTGGRDTQYF. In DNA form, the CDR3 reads TGTGCCAGCCCACCAGGGACAGGGGGCCGAGATACGCAGTATTTT.

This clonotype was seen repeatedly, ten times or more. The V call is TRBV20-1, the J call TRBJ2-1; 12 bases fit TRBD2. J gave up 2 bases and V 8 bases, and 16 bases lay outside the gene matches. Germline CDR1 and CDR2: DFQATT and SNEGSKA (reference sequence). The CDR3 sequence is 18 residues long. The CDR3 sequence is CSPISLAGGLTTYNEQFF. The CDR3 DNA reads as TGCAGTCCCATCTCACTAGCGGGGGGCCTCACGACCTACAATGAGCAGTTCTTC.

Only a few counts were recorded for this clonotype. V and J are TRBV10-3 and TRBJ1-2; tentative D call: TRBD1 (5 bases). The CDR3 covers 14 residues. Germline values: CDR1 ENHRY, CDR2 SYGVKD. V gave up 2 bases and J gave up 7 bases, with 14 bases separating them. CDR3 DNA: TGTGCCATCAGTGAGCCAGGGAGCGGCATTGGCTACACCTTC. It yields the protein CAISEPGSGIGYTF.

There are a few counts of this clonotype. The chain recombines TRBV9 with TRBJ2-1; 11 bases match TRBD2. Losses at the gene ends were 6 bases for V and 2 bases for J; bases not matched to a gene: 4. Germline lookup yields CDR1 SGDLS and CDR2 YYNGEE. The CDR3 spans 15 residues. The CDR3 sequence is CASTIAGGTYNEQFF. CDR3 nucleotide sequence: TGTGCCAGCACAATAGCGGGAGGGACCTACAATGAGCAGTTCTTC.

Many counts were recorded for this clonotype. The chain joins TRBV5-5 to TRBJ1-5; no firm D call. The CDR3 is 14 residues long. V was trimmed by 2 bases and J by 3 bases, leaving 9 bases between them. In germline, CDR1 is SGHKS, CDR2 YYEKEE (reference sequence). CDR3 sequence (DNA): TGTGCCAGCAGCTTCGGTCGTGACAATCAGCCCCAGCATTTT. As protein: CASSFGRDNQPQHF.

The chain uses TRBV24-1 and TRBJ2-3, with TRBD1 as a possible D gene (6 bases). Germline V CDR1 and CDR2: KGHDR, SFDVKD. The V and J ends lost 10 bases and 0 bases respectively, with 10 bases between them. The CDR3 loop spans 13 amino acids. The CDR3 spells CATGAPSTDTQYF. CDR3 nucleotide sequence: TGTGCCACGGGGGCTCCCAGCACAGATACGCAGTATTTT.

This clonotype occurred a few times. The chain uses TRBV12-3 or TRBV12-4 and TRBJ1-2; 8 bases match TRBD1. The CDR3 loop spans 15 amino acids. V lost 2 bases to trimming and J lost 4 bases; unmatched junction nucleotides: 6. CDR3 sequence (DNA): TGTGCCAGCAGTTTATTTAACAGGGGGGTCTATGGCTACACCTTC. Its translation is CASSLFNRGVYGYTF.

CDR3 sequence: CASSLRAEGFYGYTF. CDR3 bases: TGTGCCAGCAGCTTGAGGGCGGAGGGCTTCTATGGCTACACCTTC. The chain is built from TRBV5-5 and TRBJ1-2; D uncertain. Germline CDR1 reads SGHKS; CDR2 reads YYEKEE (reference sequence). The CDR3 spans 15 residues. Trimming removed 1 base from V and 4 bases from J, with 14 bases in between.

The CDR3 DNA reads TGTGCCAGCACAGGTTCCCTCGCCGGGGAGCTGTTTTTT. As protein: CASTGSLAGELFF. The chain links TRBV25-1 to TRBJ2-2; no firm D call. Germline CDR1 MGHDK, CDR2 SYGVNS. V shed 7 bases and J shed 6 bases, with 12 bases lying between them. The CDR3 consists of 13 residues.

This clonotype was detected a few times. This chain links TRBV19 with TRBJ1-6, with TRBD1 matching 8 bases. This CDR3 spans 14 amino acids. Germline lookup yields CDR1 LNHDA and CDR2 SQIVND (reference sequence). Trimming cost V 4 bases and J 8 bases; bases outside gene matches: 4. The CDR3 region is CASSTTGGDSPLHF. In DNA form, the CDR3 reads TGTGCCAGTAGTACTACAGGGGGAGATTCACCCCTCCACTTT.

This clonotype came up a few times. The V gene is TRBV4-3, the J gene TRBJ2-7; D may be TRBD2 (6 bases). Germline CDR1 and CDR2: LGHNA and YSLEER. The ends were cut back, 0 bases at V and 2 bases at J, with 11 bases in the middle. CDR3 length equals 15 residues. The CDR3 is CASSQEAGITYEQYF. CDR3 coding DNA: TGCGCCAGCAGCCAAGAGGCGGGGATTACCTACGAGCAGTACTTC.

The CDR3 nucleotides are TGCGCCAGCAGCCAAGACGGACAGGGGGGCCCAAGCTCCTACGAGCAGTACTTC. Its protein is CASSQDGQGGPSSYEQYF. The rearrangement uses TRBV4-3 and TRBJ2-7; TRBD1 matches 10 bases. Trimming cost V 0 bases and J 0 bases; bases outside gene matches: 8. The CDR3 spans 18 residues. From germline, CDR1 is LGHNA and CDR2 YSLEER.

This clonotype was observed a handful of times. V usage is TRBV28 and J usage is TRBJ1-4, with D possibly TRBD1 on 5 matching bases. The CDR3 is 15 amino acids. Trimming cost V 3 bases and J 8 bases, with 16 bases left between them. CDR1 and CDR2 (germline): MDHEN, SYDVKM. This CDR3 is CASSFGSAGKEKLFF. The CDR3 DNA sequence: TGTGCCAGCAGTTTTGGTTCGGCAGGGAAAGAAAAACTGTTTTTT.

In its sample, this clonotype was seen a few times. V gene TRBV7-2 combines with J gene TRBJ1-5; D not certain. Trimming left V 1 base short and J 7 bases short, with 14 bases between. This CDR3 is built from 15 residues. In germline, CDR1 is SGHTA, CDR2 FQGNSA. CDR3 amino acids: CASSLGQSSGQPQHF. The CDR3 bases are TGTGCCAGCAGCTTAGGGCAGAGTTCGGGACAGCCCCAGCATTTT.

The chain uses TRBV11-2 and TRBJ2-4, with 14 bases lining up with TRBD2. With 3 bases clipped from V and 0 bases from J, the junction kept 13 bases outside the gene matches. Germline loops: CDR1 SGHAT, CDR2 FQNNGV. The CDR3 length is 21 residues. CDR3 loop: CASSFPRSETSGGVAKNIQYF. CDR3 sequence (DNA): TGTGCCAGCAGCTTTCCTAGATCTGAGACTAGCGGGGGGGTAGCCAAAAACATTCAGTACTTC. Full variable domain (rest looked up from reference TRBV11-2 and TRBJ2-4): EAGVAQSPRYKIIEKRQSVAFWCNPISGHATLYWYQQILGQGPKLLIQFQNNGVVDDSQLPKDRFSAERLKGVDSTLKIQPAKLEDSAVYLCASSFPRSETSGGVAKNIQYFGAGTRLSVL.

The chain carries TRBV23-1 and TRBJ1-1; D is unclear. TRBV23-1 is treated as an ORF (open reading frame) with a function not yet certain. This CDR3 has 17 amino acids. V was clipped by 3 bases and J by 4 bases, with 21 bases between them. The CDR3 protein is CASSHPWRENWLTEAFF. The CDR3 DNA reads TGCGCCAGCAGTCATCCCTGGAGGGAGAACTGGCTCACTGAAGCTTTCTTT.

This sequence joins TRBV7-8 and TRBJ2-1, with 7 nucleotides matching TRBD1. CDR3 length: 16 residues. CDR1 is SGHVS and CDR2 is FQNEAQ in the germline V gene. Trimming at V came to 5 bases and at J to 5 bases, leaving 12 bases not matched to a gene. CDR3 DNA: TGTGCCAGCAGCCTCACAGGACAGGTGCGGCACAATGAGCAGTTCTTC. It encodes CASSLTGQVRHNEQFF.

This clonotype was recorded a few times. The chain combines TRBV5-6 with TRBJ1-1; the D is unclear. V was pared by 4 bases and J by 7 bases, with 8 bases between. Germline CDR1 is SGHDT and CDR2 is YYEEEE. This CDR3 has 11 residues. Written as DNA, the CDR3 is TGTGCCAGCAGCCAGACCAGTGAAGCTTTCTTT. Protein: CASSQTSEAFF.

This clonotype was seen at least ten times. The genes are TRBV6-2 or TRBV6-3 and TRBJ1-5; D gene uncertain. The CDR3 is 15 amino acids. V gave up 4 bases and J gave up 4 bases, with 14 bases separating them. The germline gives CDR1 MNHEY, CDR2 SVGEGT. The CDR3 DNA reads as TGTGCCAGCAGTTCAGGCGAGGGAGGTAATCAGCCCCAGCATTTT. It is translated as CASSSGEGGNQPQHF.

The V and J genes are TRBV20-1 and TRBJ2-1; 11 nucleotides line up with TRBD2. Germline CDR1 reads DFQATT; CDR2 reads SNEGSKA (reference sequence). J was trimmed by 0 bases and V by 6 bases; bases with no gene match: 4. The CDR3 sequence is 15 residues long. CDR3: CSARLAGNSYNEQFF. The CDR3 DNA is TGCAGTGCACGACTAGCGGGAAACTCCTACAATGAGCAGTTCTTC.

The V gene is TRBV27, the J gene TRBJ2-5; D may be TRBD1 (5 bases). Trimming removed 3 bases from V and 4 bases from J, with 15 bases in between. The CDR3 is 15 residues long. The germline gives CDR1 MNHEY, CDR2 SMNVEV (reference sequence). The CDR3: CASSLGPLEGETQYF. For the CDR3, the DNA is TGTGCCAGCAGTTTGGGGCCGCTCGAAGGAGAGACCCAGTACTTC.

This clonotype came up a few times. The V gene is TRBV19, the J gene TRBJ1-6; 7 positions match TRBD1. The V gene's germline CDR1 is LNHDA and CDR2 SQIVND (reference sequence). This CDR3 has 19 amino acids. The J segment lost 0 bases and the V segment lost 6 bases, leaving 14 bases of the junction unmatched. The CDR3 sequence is CASSQTWTGSSSYNSPLHF. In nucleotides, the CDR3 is TGTGCCAGTAGCCAAACTTGGACAGGTTCGAGCTCCTATAATTCACCCCTCCACTTT. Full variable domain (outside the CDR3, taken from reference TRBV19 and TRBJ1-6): DGGITQSPKYLFRKEGQNVTLSCEQNLNHDAMYWYRQDPGQGLRLIYYSQIVNDFQKGDIAEGYSVSREKKESFPLTVTSAQKNPTAFYLCASSQTWTGSSSYNSPLHFGNGTRLTVT.

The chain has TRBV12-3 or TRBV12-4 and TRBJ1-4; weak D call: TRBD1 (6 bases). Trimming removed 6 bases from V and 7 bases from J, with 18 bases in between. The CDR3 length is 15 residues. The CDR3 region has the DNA TGTGCCAGCAGCCCCTCCTTAGGGGGTTCTGAAAAACTGTTTTTT. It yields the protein CASSPSLGGSEKLFF.

CDR3 protein: CAIQDRAPNSPLHF. In DNA form, the CDR3 reads TGTGCCATACAAGACAGGGCACCTAATTCACCCCTCCACTTT. The gene calls are TRBV12-3 or TRBV12-4 and TRBJ1-6; 7 bases align to TRBD1. The length of the CDR3 is 14 residues. V dropped 10 bases and J dropped 6; count of bases not matched to a gene: 9.

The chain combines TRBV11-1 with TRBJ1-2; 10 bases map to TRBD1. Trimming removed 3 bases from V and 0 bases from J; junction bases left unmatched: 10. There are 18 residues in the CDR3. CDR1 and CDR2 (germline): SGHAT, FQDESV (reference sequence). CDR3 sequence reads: CASSLGQGTTLANYGYTF. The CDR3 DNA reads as TGTGCCAGCAGCTTGGGACAGGGGACGACTCTAGCTAACTATGGCTACACCTTC.